Included here is one TCR beta chain sequence, with context. Its target is unknown. This sequence may be a read error, since a much larger clone differs from it by one base. The length of the CDR3 is 12 residues. Germline V CDR1 and CDR2: DFQATT, SNEGSKA (reference sequence). These data come from a study of CD8 T cells in ankylosing spondylitis. Study-wide findings and caveats: Among TCR beta sequences, a motif of under 10 highly homologous variants appeared characteristic of ankylosing spondylitis blood. Enrichment of disease-linked clones was reportedly significant in matched ankylosing spondylitis synovial fluid.

Making the TCR beta libraries involved quantitative 5'-RACE with molecular barcodes. MiXCR, run by TCRdb on the 5' RACE reads, gives a single entry per CDR3 protein. The data contain around 230,000 distinct CDR3 sequences, approximately 8% of them seen just once; the ten biggest clones take up around 4.8%. The chain joins TRBV20-1 to TRBJ1-3; tentatively, D is TRBD1 (5 bases). Specimen: blood, either unsorted or a sorted T cell fraction (not recorded which). This clonotype was sampled from a female donor with ankylosing spondylitis or in good health (not recorded which). The CDR3 spells CSVRDGGNTIYF. The CDR3 nucleotides read TGCAGTGTTAGAGATGGGGGGAACACCATATATTTT.